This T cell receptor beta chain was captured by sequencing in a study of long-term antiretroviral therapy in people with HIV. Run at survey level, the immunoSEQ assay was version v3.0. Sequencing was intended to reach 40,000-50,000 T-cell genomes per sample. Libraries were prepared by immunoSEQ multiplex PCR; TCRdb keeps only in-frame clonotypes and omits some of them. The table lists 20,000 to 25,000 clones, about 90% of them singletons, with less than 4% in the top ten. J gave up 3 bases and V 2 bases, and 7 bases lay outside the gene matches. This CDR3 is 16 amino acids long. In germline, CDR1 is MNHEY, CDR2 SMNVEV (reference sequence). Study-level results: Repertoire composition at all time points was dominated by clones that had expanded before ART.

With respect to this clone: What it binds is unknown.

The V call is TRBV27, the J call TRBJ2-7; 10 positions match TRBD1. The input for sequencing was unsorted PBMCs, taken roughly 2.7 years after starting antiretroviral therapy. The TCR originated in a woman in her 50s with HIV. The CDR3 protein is CASSLAPDRGYYEQYF. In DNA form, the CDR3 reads TGTGCCAGCAGTTTAGCACCGGACAGGGGGTACTACGAGCAGTACTTC.